The 32 T cell receptor beta chains below all came from one sample that was sequenced in a study of control samples from healthy donors and cancer patients (dated by TCRdb to 2020 to 2022). Library creation used the immunoSEQ multiplex PCR assay. The clones in this table, taken by TCRdb from immuneACCESS, are in-frame only. Not every clone is retained; where verified, under half of the shortfall comes from an unresolved V gene, and the cause of the rest is unknown. The sample table shows 79,000 or so clones, and approximately 91% are seen once. About 8.6% of the sample is taken by the ten largest. Material for sequencing was PBMCs. Every receptor here comes from a woman between 45 and 60 years old with colorectal cancer.

V usage is TRBV28 and J usage is TRBJ1-2; D not resolved. The germline V and J ends were trimmed by 2 bases and 3 bases, with 7 bases remaining between them. There are 13 residues in the CDR3. The germline V gene has CDR1 MDHEN and CDR2 SYDVKM. The CDR3 DNA sequence: TGTGCCAGCAGTTTACCCGGGCACTATGGCTACACCTTC. This sequence encodes CASSLPGHYGYTF.

This clone was detected only a few times. The chain recombines TRBV4-3 with TRBJ1-5; D may be TRBD1 (5 bases). The CDR3 has 15 residues. Per the germline V gene, CDR1 is LGHNA and CDR2 is YSLEER. The V gene lost 0 bases and the J gene lost 2 bases, with 8 bases spanning the gap. CDR3 sequence: CASSQEWGGNQPQHF. The CDR3 nucleotides read TGCGCCAGCAGCCAAGAGTGGGGGGGCAATCAGCCCCAGCATTTT.

This chain links TRBV3-1 (or the pseudogene TRBV3-2) with TRBJ1-2; D is perhaps TRBD1 (6 bases). Trimming shortened V by 4 bases and J by 3 bases, and 12 bases separated the two germline ends. CDR1 is LGHDT, CDR2 YNNKEL, per germline (reference sequence). CDR3 length: 14 residues. CDR3 in DNA: TGTGCCAGCAGCCCGGGACAAAAGGACTATGGCTACACCTTC. Translation: CASSPGQKDYGYTF.

V usage is TRBV27 and J usage is TRBJ1-6; 7 bases are a match to TRBD1. Looked up from germline, CDR1 is MNHEY and CDR2 is SMNVEV (reference sequence). This CDR3 region has 17 residues. The trim removed 3 bases at V and 5 bases at J, leaving 10 bases unmatched. In DNA form, the CDR3 reads TGTGCCAGCAGTTTGCCCCCAACGGGGACAGATAATTCACCCCTCCACTTT. The encoded protein is CASSLPPTGTDNSPLHF.

This clone was seen once. The rearrangement joins TRBV10-3 to TRBJ2-2; 8 bases map to TRBD2. Germline lookup yields CDR1 ENHRY and CDR2 SYGVKD. The CDR3 spans 16 residues. Unmatched junction bases numbered 6, after V lost 0 bases and J lost 6 bases. CDR3 sequence reads: CAISESRGAPPGELFF. DNA for the CDR3: TGTGCCATCAGTGAGTCGCGGGGGGCCCCGCCCGGGGAGCTGTTTTTT.

The J gene is TRBJ1-5, the V gene TRBV27, with D possibly matching TRBD1 (6 bases). V dropped 5 bases and J dropped 0 bases, with 14 bases sitting between them. The CDR3 consists of 16 residues. Looked up from germline, CDR1 is MNHEY and CDR2 is SMNVEV (reference sequence). The CDR3 DNA reads as TGTGCCAGCAGTCCACATAACAGGGATAGCAATCAGCCCCAGCATTTT. It encodes CASSPHNRDSNQPQHF.

The chain links TRBV5-6 to TRBJ2-3; weak D call: TRBD1 (6 bases). The V gene lost 1 base and the J gene lost 2 bases, with 11 bases spanning the gap. Germline loops: CDR1 SGHDT, CDR2 YYEEEE. The CDR3 contains 15 residues. The CDR3 spells CASSLLGASTDTQYF. Written as DNA, the CDR3 is TGTGCCAGCAGCTTGTTGGGGGCCTCCACAGATACGCAGTATTTT.

The CDR3 here is CASSPRDGTDTQYF. DNA of the CDR3: TGCGCCAGCAGCCCCCGGGACGGCACAGATACGCAGTATTTT. The rearrangement uses TRBV5-1 and TRBJ2-3; D is possibly TRBD1 or TRBD2 (5 bases each). The germline V and J ends were trimmed by 4 bases and 1 base, with 10 bases remaining between them. The CDR3 extends over 14 amino acids. Per germline, CDR1 SGHRS and CDR2 YFSETQ.

The V call is TRBV6-1, the J call TRBJ1-6; D gene unclear. Trimming cost V 4 bases and J 0 bases, with 10 bases left between them. CDR3 size: 16 residues. Germline V CDR1 and CDR2: MNHNS, SASEGT. The CDR3 region has the DNA TGTGCCAGCAGTGCGATAATCAGCTCCTATAATTCACCCCTCCACTTT. It encodes CASSAIISSYNSPLHF.

This chain uses TRBV3-1 (or the pseudogene TRBV3-2) with TRBJ2-7; D not resolved. Germline V gives CDR1 LGHDT, CDR2 YNNKEL (reference sequence). This CDR3 is 16 amino acids long. The V end lost 0 bases, the J end lost 2 bases, and 14 bases lay between the germline ends. CDR3 in DNA: TGTGCCAGCAGCCAAGATCCTTTTAGGGTACCCTACGAGCAGTACGTC. This encodes CASSQDPFRVPYEQYV.

The chain is built from TRBV24-1 and TRBJ2-7; D not resolved. Germline CDR1 is KGHDR and CDR2 is SFDVKD. The CDR3 is 14 residues long. V lost 4 bases, J lost 1 base, and 10 bases lay in between. The CDR3 here is CATSDRQGSYEQYV. In DNA form, the CDR3 reads TGTGCCACCAGTGACCGTCAAGGATCCTACGAGCAGTACGTC.

The rearrangement uses TRBV27 and TRBJ2-7; D might be TRBD1 (5 bases). Germline loops: CDR1 MNHEY, CDR2 SMNVEV (reference sequence). V was cut by 2 bases and J by 5 bases, with 7 bases left in between. This CDR3 has 12 amino acids. CDR3 region: CASSLEGDEQYV. The CDR3 nucleotides read TGTGCCAGCAGTTTAGAAGGGGACGAGCAGTACGTC.

The chain combines TRBV3-1 (or the pseudogene TRBV3-2) with TRBJ1-1; D ambiguous. The CDR3 is made up of 15 amino acids. CDR1 and CDR2 (germline): LGHDT, YNNKEL (reference sequence). V was pared by 3 bases and J by 4 bases, with 15 bases between. The CDR3 DNA reads TGTGCCAGCAGCCAGGGGATTGGCGTCGGCACTGAAGCTTTCTTT. This gives the protein CASSQGIGVGTEAFF.

The V gene is TRBV5-5, the J gene TRBJ2-2, with D perhaps being TRBD1 or TRBD2 (5 bases each). In germline, CDR1 is SGHKS, CDR2 YYEKEE (reference sequence). This CDR3 has 15 residues. Trimming took off 1 base at V and 2 bases at J, with 9 bases between the two ends. CDR3 bases: TGTGCCAGCAGCTTGTGGGACGTTAACACCGGGGAGCTGTTTTTT. It translates to CASSLWDVNTGELFF.

The rearrangement uses TRBV19 and TRBJ1-6; D is perhaps TRBD1 (6 bases). The germline V and J ends were trimmed by 3 bases and 7 bases, with 10 bases remaining between them. CDR1 is LNHDA, CDR2 SQIVND, per germline (reference sequence). The CDR3 contains 14 residues. The CDR3 nucleotides read TGTGCCAGTAGTATGGGACACGAGAATTCACCCCTCCACTTT. It is translated as CASSMGHENSPLHF.

This chain links TRBV3-1 (or the pseudogene TRBV3-2) with TRBJ2-7; D may be TRBD1 (6 bases). The length of the CDR3 is 16 residues. V was cut by 4 bases and J by 1 base, with 17 bases left in between. Germline V gives CDR1 LGHDT, CDR2 YNNKEL (reference sequence). CDR3 sequence reads: CASSLPKQGESYEQYV. In nucleotides, the CDR3 is TGTGCCAGCAGCCTACCAAAACAGGGTGAGTCCTACGAGCAGTACGTC.

The chain is built from TRBV7-2 and TRBJ1-1, with 8 bases aligning to TRBD1. Germline trimming cut 5 bases from V and 0 bases from J; bases unmatched to any gene: 11. CDR1 is SGHTA and CDR2 is FQGNSA in the germline V gene. This CDR3 is 17 amino acids long. DNA of the CDR3: TGTGCCAGCAGCCGGGGACAGGACAACAGCATGAACACTGAAGCTTTCTTT. Protein product: CASSRGQDNSMNTEAFF.

The V call is TRBV7-3, the J call TRBJ2-5; the D is unclear. Germline loops: CDR1 SGHTA, CDR2 FQGTGA. CDR3 length: 13 residues. V was clipped by 6 bases and J by 0 bases, with 8 bases between them. The CDR3 spells CASSPNYQETQYF. The DNA of the CDR3 is TGTGCCAGCAGTCCTAACTACCAAGAGACCCAGTACTTC.

The chain employs TRBV19 and TRBJ2-5; possibly TRBD1 or TRBD2 for D (6 bases each). V was clipped by 3 bases and J by 4 bases, with 12 bases between them. Germline V lookup: CDR1 LNHDA, CDR2 SQIVND (reference sequence). This CDR3 is 14 amino acids long. The CDR3 is CASSIPGGGETQYF. In DNA, the CDR3 is TGTGCCAGTAGTATCCCTGGAGGGGGAGAGACCCAGTACTTC.

This clone was seen once. The V call is TRBV9, the J call TRBJ2-3, with a possible D match to TRBD1 (5 bases). This CDR3 contains 15 residues. Per germline, CDR1 SGDLS and CDR2 YYNGEE. V was clipped by 3 bases and J by 2 bases, with 13 bases between them. The DNA for the CDR3 is TGTGCCAGCAGCGCGGAGATTGGGGCCACAGATACGCAGTATTTT. This translates into CASSAEIGATDTQYF.

This rearrangement joins TRBV7-7 to TRBJ2-5, with 7 bases lining up with TRBD2. The CDR3 is made up of 15 amino acids. The V gene end was trimmed by 1 base and the J gene end by 4 bases; junction bases not matched to a gene: 6. Per germline, CDR1 SSHAT and CDR2 FNYEAQ (reference sequence). CDR3 bases: TGTGCCAGCAGCTTAGGACTGGGGGAGGGAGAGACCCAGTACTTC. Translation gives CASSLGLGEGETQYF. The full variable domain, its missing parts supplied by reference TRBV7-7 and TRBJ2-5, is GAGVSQSPRYKVTKRGQDVTLRCDPISSHATLYWYQQALGQGPEFLTYFNYEAQPDKSGLPSDRFSAERPEGSISTLTIQRTEQRDSAMYRCASSLGLGEGETQYFGPGTRLLVL.

The genes are TRBV6-6 and TRBJ1-1, with 10 nucleotides matching TRBD1. After removal of 4 bases from V and 11 bases from J, the junction contained 10 bases not matched to a gene. Germline values: CDR1 MNHNY, CDR2 SVGAGI (reference sequence). This CDR3 has 14 amino acids. CDR3 sequence: CASSWGQGQNMAFF. The CDR3 bases are TGTGCCAGCAGTTGGGGACAGGGGCAAAATATGGCTTTCTTT.

This chain connects TRBV6-2 or TRBV6-3 to TRBJ1-1; D is uncertain. CDR3 length: 14 amino acids. Deletions cut 2 bases from V and 5 bases from J, with 12 bases between. Germline-derived CDR1 and CDR2 are MNHEY and SVGEGT. The CDR3 nucleotides are TGTGCCAGCAGTTACAGCGAGGGTCGGACTGAAGCTTTCTTT. This sequence encodes CASSYSEGRTEAFF.

This clone was seen once. For the CDR3, the DNA is TGTGCCAGCAGTCCGATCGGAATAGCGGGGGGATTCAATGAGCAGTTCTTC. This encodes CASSPIGIAGGFNEQFF. The chain is built from TRBV2 and TRBJ2-1; TRBD2 matches 10 bases. J was trimmed by 6 bases and V by 5 bases; bases with no gene match: 13. CDR1 is SNHLY and CDR2 is FYNNEI in the germline V gene. There are 17 residues in the CDR3.

The rearrangement links TRBV11-3 to TRBJ2-1; 8 bases map to TRBD2. Per germline, CDR1 SGHNT and CDR2 YENEEA. This CDR3 is 16 amino acids long. Losses at the gene ends were 5 bases for V and 0 bases for J; bases not matched to a gene: 6. CDR3 in amino acids: CASSRGGVSSYNEQFF. CDR3 in DNA: TGTGCCAGCAGCCGGGGGGGCGTCAGCTCCTACAATGAGCAGTTCTTC.

The V call is TRBV6-2 or TRBV6-3, the J call TRBJ2-7; possibly TRBD1 or TRBD2 for D (6 bases each). Germline-derived CDR1 and CDR2 are MNHEY and SVGEGT. V was trimmed by 2 bases and J by 2 bases, leaving 13 bases between them. The CDR3 has 15 amino acids. CDR3 sequence (DNA): TGTGCCAGCAGTTACCGAACAGGGAGGACCTACGAGCAGTACGTC. It translates to CASSYRTGRTYEQYV.

In this sample, this clone turned up once. The chain has TRBV6-5 and TRBJ1-3; D possibly corresponds to TRBD1 (5 bases). With 6 bases removed from V and 4 bases from J, the gap between germline ends came to 10 bases. The CDR3 runs 13 residues. Germline V gene lookup returns CDR1 MNHEY and CDR2 SVGAGI. The CDR3 sequence: CASRTDTGNTIYF. CDR3 in DNA: TGTGCCAGCAGGACGGACACCGGAAACACCATATATTTT.

This sequence joins TRBV30 and TRBJ1-2; no clear D gene. Germline values: CDR1 GTSNPN, CDR2 SVGIG (reference sequence). The CDR3 is made up of 12 amino acids. Trimming stripped 5 bases from V and 6 bases from J, with 13 bases between. The CDR3 sequence: CAWEPRANGYTF. The CDR3 DNA is TGTGCCTGGGAGCCTAGGGCCAATGGCTACACCTTC.

The rearrangement joins TRBV2 to TRBJ1-5; 9 bases align to TRBD1. The CDR3 is made up of 14 amino acids. V shed 3 bases and J 5 bases; nucleotides not matched to a gene: 2. The germline gives CDR1 SNHLY, CDR2 FYNNEI. The DNA for the CDR3 is TGTGCCAGCAGTGAGTGGACAGGGGATCAGCCCCAGCATTTT. Encoded protein: CASSEWTGDQPQHF.

The chain joins TRBV7-2 to TRBJ1-2, with 9 bases that match TRBD1. Trimming took 5 bases from V and 1 from J; bases not matched to a gene: 5. The CDR3 totals 15 residues. Germline V gene sequence: CDR1 SGHTA, CDR2 FQGNSA. The CDR3 DNA reads as TGTGCCAGCAGCCTGGGGACAGGGAATAACTATGGCTACACCTTC. This codes for CASSLGTGNNYGYTF.

This chain uses TRBV6-2 or TRBV6-3 with TRBJ2-3; TRBD2 matches 13 bases. The CDR3 runs 17 residues. The germline gives CDR1 MNHEY, CDR2 SVGEGT. V was pared by 2 bases and J by 2 bases, with 4 bases of the junction left unmatched. CDR3 nucleotide sequence: TGTGCCAGCAGTTACCGGACTAGCGGGGGACTCACAGATACGCAGTATTTT. Translated: CASSYRTSGGLTDTQYF.

As for this clone: One base away lies a much larger clone, so this may be a sequencing read error. The chain has TRBV10-1 and TRBJ1-1, with D maybe TRBD1 (5 bases). CDR1 WNHNN and CDR2 SYGVQD come from the germline V gene (reference sequence). This CDR3 region has 15 residues. The CDR3 nucleotides read TGCCCCAGCAGTGGACGGGGGGACCGCTACACTGAAGCTTTCTTT. Translating gives CPSSGRGDRYTEAFF.